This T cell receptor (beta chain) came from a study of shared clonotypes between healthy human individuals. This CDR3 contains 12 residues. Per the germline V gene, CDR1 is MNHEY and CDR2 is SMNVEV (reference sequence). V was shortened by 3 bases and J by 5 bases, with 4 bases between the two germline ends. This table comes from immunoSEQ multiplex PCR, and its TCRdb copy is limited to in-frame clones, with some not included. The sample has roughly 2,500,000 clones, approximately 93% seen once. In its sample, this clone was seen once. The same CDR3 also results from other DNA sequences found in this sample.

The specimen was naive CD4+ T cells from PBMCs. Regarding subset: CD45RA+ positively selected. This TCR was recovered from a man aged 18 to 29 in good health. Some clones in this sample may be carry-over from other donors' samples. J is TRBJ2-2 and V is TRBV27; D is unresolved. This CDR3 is CASSFLTGELFF. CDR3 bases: TGTGCCAGCAGTTTTTTGACCGGGGAGCTGTTTTTT.